This paragraph covers one T cell receptor (beta chain) sequence. The specificity of this receptor is unknown. It has no much larger one-base neighbor in the sample; base qualities were not kept. Library preparation was by RT-PCR. The instrument given in TCRdb is Illumina HiSeq 2500. TCRdb handled the public reads itself, with Q25 trimming in fastp and clone calling in MiXCR, and kept productive beta chains. One record per CDR3 amino acid sequence lists the most common genes and DNA. In all, the sample holds around 580,000 distinct CDR3 sequences, and approximately 14% of those were seen once. The ten most abundant clones make up approximately 12% of the sample. CDR1 and CDR2 are drawn from the germline V gene: SGHRS, YFSETQ. The V end loses 5 bases and the J end loses 5 bases, and a stretch of 8 bases separates them. The CDR3 sequence holds 13 residues, the cysteine and phenylalanine included. Of the read, only the CDR3 DNA is kept; its 39 bases are in frame from base 1.

This sample was taken from a study of response to subunit inactivated influenza vaccine (dated by TCRdb to the late 2010s). Regarding the research as a whole: The study used deep quantitative T cell receptor repertoire profiling to track responses to a trivalent subunit inactivated influenza vaccine.

General findings and caveats noted by the study authors: The authors proposed that each seasonal influenza vaccination may bring in only a limited number of new T cells.

The rearrangement joined TRBV5-1 to TRBJ1-6, and the D gene may be TRBD1, 6 bases matching. This clonotype was sampled from a man in his forties or fifties who received an inactivated influenza vaccine. Donor details come from another sample of the same person, matched by shared clones. Sequences were derived from PBMCs from blood, sampled 11 to 12 days after vaccination. The nucleotide sequence is given as TGCGCCAGCAGGACAGGTGATAATTCACCCCTCCACTTT. Translation gives CASRTGDNSPLHF.